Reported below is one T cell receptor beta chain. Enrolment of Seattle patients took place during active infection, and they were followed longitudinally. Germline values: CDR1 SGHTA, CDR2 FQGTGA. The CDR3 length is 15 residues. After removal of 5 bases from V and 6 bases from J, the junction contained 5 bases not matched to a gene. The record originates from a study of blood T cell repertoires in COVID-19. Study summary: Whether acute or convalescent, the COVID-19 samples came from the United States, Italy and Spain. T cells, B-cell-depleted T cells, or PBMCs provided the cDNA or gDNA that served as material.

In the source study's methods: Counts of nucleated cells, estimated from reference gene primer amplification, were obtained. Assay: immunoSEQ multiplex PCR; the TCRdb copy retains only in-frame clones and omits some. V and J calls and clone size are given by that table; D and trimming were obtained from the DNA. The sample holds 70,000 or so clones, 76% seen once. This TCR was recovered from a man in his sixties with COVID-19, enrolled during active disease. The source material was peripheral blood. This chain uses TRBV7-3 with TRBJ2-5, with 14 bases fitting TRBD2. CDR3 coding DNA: TGTGCCAGCAGCAGCGGGACTAGCGGGGGACAGACCCAGTACTTC. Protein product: CASSSGTSGGQTQYF.